One and the same sample provided the 17 T cell receptor beta chains below, sequenced in a study of cytomegalovirus exposure and HLA in healthy donors. The PCR employed 60 Vbeta primers together with 13 Jbeta primers. The repertoire was sequenced with immunoSEQ multiplex PCR; TCRdb's copy has only in-frame clones and lacks some. Counted here are 160,000 or so clones, around four fifths occurring once; the ten biggest clones make up less than 2%. Material: PBMCs. The receptors derive from a man aged 18-30 years in good health and CMV-seronegative.

This clone appeared a single time. V is TRBV27 and J is TRBJ2-1; TRBD1 matches at 8 bases. V trimming: 5 bases; J trimming: 6 bases; junction bases outside the gene matches: 12. Germline V CDR1 and CDR2: MNHEY, SMNVEV (reference sequence). The CDR3 has 16 amino acids. The CDR3 coding sequence is TGTGCCAGCAGTGGGCGGTCCAGGGGGCGTTTCAATGAGCAGTTCTTC. Translation: CASSGRSRGRFNEQFF.

Comment on this clone: The sample has other DNA sequences that encode this CDR3 too. The chain joins TRBV5-4 to TRBJ2-1; TRBD2 matches 9 bases. CDR3 length: 15 residues. With 0 bases clipped from V and 4 bases from J, the junction kept 2 bases outside the gene matches. Germline V lookup: CDR1 SGHNT, CDR2 YYREEE (reference sequence). CDR3 sequence: CASSLGLAGYNEQFF. CDR3 bases: TGTGCCAGCAGCTTGGGGCTAGCGGGGTACAATGAGCAGTTCTTC.

The chain joins TRBV7-2 to TRBJ1-1; TRBD1 is a possible D gene (5 bases). V was trimmed by 5 bases and J by 1 base, leaving 14 bases between them. This CDR3 has 15 amino acids. CDR1 is SGHTA and CDR2 is FQGNSA in the germline V gene. The CDR3 DNA reads as TGTGCCAGCAGCCTAAGGGGTCAGGCGAACACTGAAGCTTTCTTT. Translated: CASSLRGQANTEAFF. Full variable domain (remainder filled in from reference TRBV7-2 and TRBJ1-1): GAGVSQSPSNKVTEKGKDVELRCDPISGHTALYWYRQSLGQGLEFLIYFQGNSAPDKSGLPSDRFSAERTGGSVSTLTIQRTQQEDSAVYLCASSLRGQANTEAFFGQGTRLTVV.

V usage is TRBV6-5 and J usage is TRBJ1-5; 9 nucleotides match TRBD1. Germline loops: CDR1 MNHEY, CDR2 SVGAGI. This CDR3 comprises 15 residues. The V gene end was trimmed by 7 bases and the J gene end by 9 bases; junction bases not matched to a gene: 13. The CDR3 reads CASTETGQGSGPQHF. In DNA form, the CDR3 reads TGTGCCAGCACCGAGACGGGACAGGGCTCGGGGCCCCAGCATTTT.

The V gene is TRBV11-3, the J gene TRBJ2-7, with a tentative D call TRBD1 (5 bases). This CDR3 spans 14 amino acids. Germline values: CDR1 SGHNT, CDR2 YENEEA. The V and J ends lost 1 base and 3 bases respectively, with 10 bases between them. Here the CDR3 reads CASSLGARDYEQYF. CDR3 nucleotide sequence: TGTGCCAGCAGCTTAGGCGCCAGGGACTACGAGCAGTACTTC.

The J gene is TRBJ2-1, the V gene TRBV4-3, with a weak D call TRBD1 (6 bases). Per germline, CDR1 LGHNA and CDR2 YSLEER. V was cut by 0 bases and J by 0 bases, with 9 bases left in between. This CDR3 contains 16 residues. The CDR3 is CASSQDRGSSYNEQFF. For the CDR3, the DNA is TGCGCCAGCAGCCAAGACAGGGGTAGCTCCTACAATGAGCAGTTCTTC.

This clone was counted between two and nine times. The chain links TRBV6-6 to TRBJ2-3; 10 nucleotides match TRBD2. Germline CDR1 is MNHNY and CDR2 is SVGAGI (reference sequence). This CDR3 has 14 residues. V gave up 5 bases and J gave up 10 bases; unmatched junction bases: 9. The CDR3 DNA is TGTGCCAGCAGTCCCGGGACTAGCGCAATGGCGCAGTATTTT. It translates to CASSPGTSAMAQYF.

This clone was detected only once. DNA of the CDR3: TGCGCCAGCAGCCGCTTAGACAGGGGTGAGAACTATGGCTACACCTTC. As protein: CASSRLDRGENYGYTF. The chain has TRBV4-3 and TRBJ1-2; 8 bases are shared with TRBD1. The CDR3 is made up of 16 amino acids. CDR1 LGHNA and CDR2 YSLEER come from the germline V gene. Unmatched junction bases numbered 9, after V lost 4 bases and J lost 2 bases.

The CDR3 nucleotides are TGTGCCACCAGCGCCCAATTAGGACAGGGGTACAATGAGCAGTTCTTC. This translates into CATSAQLGQGYNEQFF. The chain employs TRBV15 and TRBJ2-1; 9 bases are a match to TRBD1. This CDR3 is built from 16 residues. CDR1 and CDR2 (germline): LNHNV, YYDKDF (reference sequence). The trim removed 5 bases at V and 4 bases at J, leaving 9 bases unmatched.

The chain has TRBV11-3 and TRBJ1-3, with TRBD1 matching over 7 bases. The CDR3 length is 15 residues. Trimming cost V 1 base and J 4 bases; bases outside gene matches: 4. The germline V gene encodes CDR1 SGHNT and CDR2 YENEEA. As DNA, the CDR3 is TGTGCCAGCAGCTTAGGGGGACAGCGAGGAAACACCATATATTTT. Its translation is CASSLGGQRGNTIYF.

The V and J genes are TRBV11-2 and TRBJ2-4; 8 bases line up with TRBD1. Germline trimming cut 4 bases from V and 7 bases from J; bases unmatched to any gene: 6. This CDR3 is 14 amino acids long. Germline V gene sequence: CDR1 SGHAT, CDR2 FQNNGV. The CDR3 loop reads CASSSAGTGNIQYF. The CDR3 coding sequence is TGTGCCAGCAGCTCAGCCGGGACAGGCAACATTCAGTACTTC.

The CDR3 nucleotides read TGTGCCAGCAGCCGTGACAGGCCCCGGGGGACCCAGTACTTC. Its translation is CASSRDRPRGTQYF. The chain uses TRBV7-2 and TRBJ2-5; possible D gene TRBD1, 6 bases. The CDR3 runs to 14 residues. V dropped 5 bases and J dropped 7 bases, with 17 bases sitting between them. CDR1 SGHTA and CDR2 FQGNSA come from the germline V gene.

Turning to this clone: One end of the junction varies from germline; a read error may be responsible. The chain uses TRBV7-9 and TRBJ2-5; possibly TRBD1 for D (6 bases). Germline V gives CDR1 SEHNR, CDR2 FQNEAQ (reference sequence). The CDR3 spans 13 residues. CDR3 in DNA: TGTTCCAGCAGCTTGACAGGCCAAGAGACCCAGTACTTC. Amino acids: CSSSLTGQETQYF.

This chain connects TRBV9 to TRBJ1-5, with D tentatively TRBD1 (6 bases). The V end was cut by 0 bases, the J end by 2 bases, with 12 bases between. This CDR3 comprises 16 residues. In germline, CDR1 is SGDLS, CDR2 YYNGEE. CDR3 sequence: CASSVGDIGGNQPQHF. CDR3 DNA: TGTGCCAGCAGCGTAGGGGACATAGGAGGCAATCAGCCCCAGCATTTT.

The chain recombines TRBV29-1 with TRBJ1-2, with D perhaps TRBD1 (5 bases). Looked up from germline, CDR1 is SQVTM and CDR2 is ANQGSEA. CDR3 length equals 13 residues. Trimming took 3 bases from V and 8 from J, leaving 16 bases between them. CDR3 residues: CSVEEGPRSGYTF. CDR3 bases: TGCAGCGTTGAGGAGGGACCTCGCAGCGGCTACACCTTC. The entire variable domain, with the rest obtained from reference TRBV29-1 and TRBJ1-2, is as follows: SAVISQKPSRDICQRGTSLTIQCQVDSQVTMMFWYRQQPGQSLTLIATANQGSEATYESGFVIDKFPISRPNLTFSTLTVSNMSPEDSSIYLCSVEEGPRSGYTFGSGTRLTVV.

J is TRBJ1-2 and V is TRBV5-1, with D possibly TRBD1 on 6 matching bases. This CDR3 comprises 15 residues. In germline, CDR1 is SGHRS, CDR2 YFSETQ. Trimming cost V 3 bases and J 3 bases, with 15 bases left between them. The chain's CDR3 is CASSWGGLGDYGYTF. As DNA, the CDR3 is TGCGCCAGCAGCTGGGGGGGCCTAGGCGACTATGGCTACACCTTC.

The rearrangement links TRBV5-4 to TRBJ1-5; D remains ambiguous. V was shortened by 0 bases and J by 2 bases, with 6 bases between the two germline ends. CDR1 is SGHNT, CDR2 YYREEE, per germline (reference sequence). The CDR3 covers 14 residues. DNA for the CDR3: TGTGCCAGCAGCTTGGACGGGGGCAATCAGCCCCAGCATTTT. Residues: CASSLDGGNQPQHF.